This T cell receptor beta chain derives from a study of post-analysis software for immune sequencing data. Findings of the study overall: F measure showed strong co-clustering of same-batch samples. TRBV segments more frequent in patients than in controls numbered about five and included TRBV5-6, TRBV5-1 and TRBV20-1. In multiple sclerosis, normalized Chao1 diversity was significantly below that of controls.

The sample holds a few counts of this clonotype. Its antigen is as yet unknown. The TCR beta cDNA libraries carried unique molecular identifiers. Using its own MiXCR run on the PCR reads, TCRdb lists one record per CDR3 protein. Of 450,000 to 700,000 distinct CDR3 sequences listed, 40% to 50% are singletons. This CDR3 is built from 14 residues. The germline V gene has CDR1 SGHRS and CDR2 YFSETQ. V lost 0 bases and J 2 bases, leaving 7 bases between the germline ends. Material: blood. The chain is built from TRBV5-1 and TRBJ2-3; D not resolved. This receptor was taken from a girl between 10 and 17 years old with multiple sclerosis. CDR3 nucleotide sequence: TGCGCCAGCAGCTTGGCAGCGTTCACAGATACGCAGTATTTT. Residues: CASSLAAFTDTQYF.